Listed here are 25 T cell receptor beta chains from one sample, sequenced in a study of cytomegalovirus exposure and HLA in healthy donors. PCR employed 60 Vbeta and 13 Jbeta primers. Repertoires were generated with immunoSEQ multiplex PCR, while TCRdb's copy carries only in-frame clones and drops some. Among approximately 100,000 clones, 81% were seen once, and the ten largest hold around 2.1%. Sequencing input: PBMCs. The receptors derive from a woman aged 25-40 years in good health and CMV-seronegative.

This rearrangement joins TRBV4-2 to TRBJ2-7; TRBD2 matches at 8 bases. The CDR3 is 16 residues long. CDR1 is LGHNA and CDR2 is YNFKEQ in the germline V gene. J was trimmed by 1 base and V by 0 bases; bases with no gene match: 5. The CDR3 nucleotides read TGTGCCAGCAGCCAAGAACGAGCGGGAGCGTCCTACGAGCAGTACTTC. Protein: CASSQERAGASYEQYF.

This chain connects TRBV10-1 to TRBJ2-2; unclear D gene. CDR1 is WNHNN and CDR2 is SYGVQD in the germline V gene (reference sequence). Trimming cost V 2 bases and J 6 bases, with 7 bases left between them. The CDR3 is 13 amino acids. In DNA form, the CDR3 reads TGCGCCAGCAGTGAGAGCGAGTCCGGGGAGCTGTTTTTT. As protein: CASSESESGELFF.

The chain joins TRBV5-4 to TRBJ2-7; 14 nucleotides align to TRBD2. The CDR3 runs 18 residues. The trim removed 3 bases at V and 4 bases at J, leaving 12 bases unmatched. Germline V gene sequence: CDR1 SGHNT, CDR2 YYREEE (reference sequence). The CDR3 protein is CASSSDLSGTSGSYEQYF. Here the CDR3 DNA reads TGTGCCAGCAGCTCCGATCTGAGCGGGACTAGCGGGAGTTACGAGCAGTACTTC.

The chain links TRBV5-1 to TRBJ2-3; 9 bases agree with TRBD2. The V gene's germline CDR1 is SGHRS and CDR2 YFSETQ. The ends lost 3 bases at V and 4 bases at J; junction bases unmatched: 15. CDR3 length: 18 residues. CDR3 in DNA: TGCGCCAGCAGCTCCCCGGGACTAGCCACCGCAGACGCAGATACGCAGTATTTT. Translating it yields CASSSPGLATADADTQYF.

V and J are TRBV11-2 and TRBJ2-3, with 13 bases lining up with TRBD2. The CDR3 length is 18 residues. V dropped 1 base and J dropped 5; count of bases not matched to a gene: 9. Germline V gives CDR1 SGHAT, CDR2 FQNNGV. CDR3 bases: TGTGCCAGCAGCTTAGGGTCCGGACTAGCGGGAGAAAAAGATACGCAGTATTTT. Its translation is CASSLGSGLAGEKDTQYF.

The DNA for the CDR3 is TGTGCCATCAGTGAAGGGACTAGTTCCGTCGAGCAGTACTTC. This sequence encodes CAISEGTSSVEQYF. The chain combines TRBV10-3 with TRBJ2-7; the match to TRBD2 covers 8 bases. The CDR3 totals 14 residues. V was clipped by 3 bases and J by 6 bases; unmatched bases: 7. The germline V gene has CDR1 ENHRY and CDR2 SYGVKD.

CDR3 nucleotide sequence: TGTGCCAGCACCGAGGTTAGCGCCTACGAGCAGTACTTC. Amino acid sequence: CASTEVSAYEQYF. The chain uses TRBV28 and TRBJ2-7; D is possibly TRBD2 (5 bases). The V gene lost 7 bases and the J gene lost 2 bases, with 12 bases spanning the gap. Germline V lookup: CDR1 MDHEN, CDR2 SYDVKM. This CDR3 is 13 amino acids long.

The V and J genes are TRBV5-1 and TRBJ2-7, with 8 bases matching TRBD2. J lost 0 bases, V lost 1 base, and 3 bases had no gene match. Germline V gene lookup returns CDR1 SGHRS and CDR2 YFSETQ. The CDR3 runs 15 residues. CDR3: CASSLSLAGSYEQYF. The CDR3 DNA sequence: TGCGCCAGCAGCTTGTCTCTAGCGGGCTCCTACGAGCAGTACTTC.

This chain uses TRBV7-9 with TRBJ2-1; 10 bases map to TRBD1. Germline trimming cut 6 bases from V and 7 bases from J; bases unmatched to any gene: 9. The germline CDR1 and CDR2 sequences are SEHNR and FQNEAQ (reference sequence). The CDR3 consists of 15 residues. The CDR3 DNA sequence: TGTGCCAGCAGGGAGGGGGACAGGGGATATAATGAGCAGTTCTTC. Amino acids: CASREGDRGYNEQFF.

The gene calls are TRBV19 and TRBJ1-6, with 9 bases identical to TRBD1. The junction had 4 bases not matched to a gene; V was cut back by 3 bases and J by 7 bases. The CDR3 length is 15 residues. Germline CDR1 and CDR2: LNHDA and SQIVND (reference sequence). CDR3 protein: CASSIGGTGNSPLHF. DNA for the CDR3: TGTGCCAGTAGTATTGGAGGGACAGGGAATTCACCCCTCCACTTT.

The chain links TRBV29-1 to TRBJ2-1; 8 bases align to TRBD2. With 4 bases clipped from V and 7 bases from J, the junction kept 6 bases outside the gene matches. Germline CDR1 SQVTM, CDR2 ANQGSEA. The CDR3 is 13 amino acids. The CDR3 region has the DNA TGCAGCGTTGGGCCCTTAGCGGGGAATGAGCAGTTCTTC. Amino acid sequence: CSVGPLAGNEQFF.

The rearrangement links TRBV20-1 to TRBJ2-3; D unresolved. With 6 bases removed from V and 4 bases from J, the gap between germline ends came to 8 bases. The germline V gene has CDR1 DFQATT and CDR2 SNEGSKA (reference sequence). CDR3 size: 11 residues. The CDR3 here is CSAPGADTQYF. In nucleotides, the CDR3 is TGCAGTGCGCCGGGTGCAGATACGCAGTATTTT.

This sequence joins TRBV5-1 and TRBJ2-1; tentative D call: TRBD2 (6 bases). Germline assignment: CDR1 SGHRS and CDR2 YFSETQ. V was pared by 3 bases and J by 0 bases, with 13 bases between. The CDR3 sequence is 16 residues long. CDR3 sequence reads: CASSSSGTRSYNEQFF. Written as DNA, the CDR3 is TGCGCCAGCAGCTCCTCCGGGACTCGCTCCTACAATGAGCAGTTCTTC.

This clone was recorded a few times. This chain links TRBV29-1 with TRBJ2-5; D possibly corresponds to TRBD1 (5 bases). Germline CDR1 reads SQVTM; CDR2 reads ANQGSEA. V shed 7 bases and J shed 3 bases, with 18 bases lying between them. This CDR3 has 14 amino acids. CDR3 DNA sequence: TGCAGCGGGTCAGGGCGGTCAATCGAAGAGACCCAGTACTTC. Its protein is CSGSGRSIEETQYF.

The chain recombines TRBV11-2 with TRBJ2-7; D possibly corresponds to TRBD2 (6 bases). Per the germline V gene, CDR1 is SGHAT and CDR2 is FQNNGV. The CDR3 runs 14 residues. Trimming stripped 1 base from V and 3 bases from J, with 10 bases between. In nucleotides, the CDR3 is TGTGCCAGCAGCTTAGGCGGGGCCAACTACGAGCAGTACTTC. Translation: CASSLGGANYEQYF.

This chain connects TRBV6-4 to TRBJ1-6; 10 positions agree with TRBD1. This CDR3 comprises 15 residues. V was pared by 5 bases and J by 5 bases, with 3 bases of the junction left unmatched. Germline CDR1 reads MRHNA; CDR2 reads SNTAGT. CDR3 bases: TGTGCCAGCAGTCAGGGACAGGGGAATAATTCACCCCTCCACTTT. Translated, it gives CASSQGQGNNSPLHF.

The CDR3 loop is CASSIESPGTQHRAYEQYF. The CDR3, as DNA: TGTGCCAGTAGTATAGAGTCCCCCGGGACTCAACACCGGGCCTACGAGCAGTACTTC. J is TRBJ2-7 and V is TRBV19; TRBD2 is a possible D gene (6 bases). This CDR3 is built from 19 residues. Trimming removed 0 bases at V and 2 bases at J, with 23 bases between. Germline CDR1 is LNHDA and CDR2 is SQIVND (reference sequence). Drawing the rest from reference TRBV19 and TRBJ2-7, the complete variable domain is DGGITQSPKYLFRKEGQNVTLSCEQNLNHDAMYWYRQDPGQGLRLIYYSQIVNDFQKGDIAEGYSVSREKKESFPLTVTSAQKNPTAFYLCASSIESPGTQHRAYEQYFGPGTRLTVT.

A few counts support this clone. The CDR3 DNA follows: TGTGCCAGTCACCACGACAGGTATTCTAATGAAAAACTGTTTTTT. Amino acids: CASHHDRYSNEKLFF. V is TRBV19 and J is TRBJ1-4; a possible D gene is TRBD1 (6 bases). Between the trimmed V and J ends, which lost 8 bases and 3 bases, there was a span of 16 bases. In germline, CDR1 is LNHDA, CDR2 SQIVND (reference sequence). CDR3 size: 15 residues. Full variable domain (missing parts from reference TRBV19 and TRBJ1-4): DGGITQSPKYLFRKEGQNVTLSCEQNLNHDAMYWYRQDPGQGLRLIYYSQIVNDFQKGDIAEGYSVSREKKESFPLTVTSAQKNPTAFYLCASHHDRYSNEKLFFGSGTQLSVL.

This clone was picked up one time. Within the sample, other DNA sequences also encode this same CDR3. This chain joins TRBV29-1 and TRBJ2-3, with TRBD2 matching over 8 bases. The CDR3 loop spans 13 amino acids. Looked up from germline, CDR1 is SQVTM and CDR2 is ANQGSEA. The V and J ends lost 3 bases and 1 base, in that order; junction bases with no gene match: 0. The DNA of the CDR3 is TGCAGCGTTGAGACTAGCGGCACAGATACGCAGTATTTT. Its translation: CSVETSGTDTQYF.

The table lists this clone with a count of one. J is TRBJ2-1 and V is TRBV5-6; D is unresolved. Looked up from germline, CDR1 is SGHDT and CDR2 is YYEEEE. This CDR3 comprises 15 residues. V dropped 7 bases and J dropped 3 bases, with 17 bases sitting between them. CDR3 region: CASAPRQLRYNEQFF. The CDR3 region has the DNA TGTGCCAGCGCGCCACGTCAACTACGCTACAATGAGCAGTTCTTC.

The chain links TRBV5-8 to TRBJ2-7; 11 nucleotides align to TRBD1. CDR3 length equals 15 residues. Germline lookup yields CDR1 SGHTS and CDR2 YDEGEE. With V trimmed by 3 bases and J by 2 bases, 4 bases remained unmatched. CDR3: CASSWGQGGPYEQYF. In DNA form, the CDR3 reads TGTGCCAGCAGCTGGGGACAGGGGGGACCCTACGAGCAGTACTTC.

This clone showed up just a few times. The chain couples TRBV10-2 to TRBJ2-7; 14 bases map to TRBD2. Per the germline V gene, CDR1 is WSHSY and CDR2 is SAAADI. CDR3 length: 20 residues. J lost 3 bases, V lost 8 bases, and 21 bases had no gene match. The CDR3 here is CASDDRRLAGGTSGSYEQYF. The CDR3 DNA sequence: TGCGCCAGCGACGACCGGCGTTTGGCAGGAGGGACTAGCGGGAGCTACGAGCAGTACTTC.

The chain carries TRBV12-5 and TRBJ2-1; D perhaps matches TRBD2 (5 bases). Germline V gene lookup returns CDR1 LGHNT and CDR2 FRNRAP. The CDR3 has 12 residues. Deletions cut 6 bases from V and 6 bases from J, with 9 bases between. CDR3 in DNA: TGTGCTAGTGGCGGGGATAGCAATGAGCAGTTCTTC. This translates into CASGGDSNEQFF.

The V gene is TRBV19, the J gene TRBJ2-3; 7 bases align to TRBD2. Germline V gene sequence: CDR1 LNHDA, CDR2 SQIVND (reference sequence). The CDR3 consists of 15 residues. V lost 5 bases and J lost 5; bases outside the gene matches: 10. Written as DNA, the CDR3 is TGTGCCAGTAGTGCCGGGACTATCTTGGGAGATACGCAGTATTTT. It encodes CASSAGTILGDTQYF.

This chain connects TRBV15 to TRBJ2-7, with D uncertain. This CDR3 has 15 amino acids. V lost 0 bases to trimming and J lost 0 bases, with 9 bases between them. CDR1 and CDR2 (germline): LNHNV, YYDKDF (reference sequence). In nucleotides, the CDR3 is TGTGCCACCAGCAGAGAGGTATCGAGCTCCTACGAGCAGTACTTC. Protein: CATSREVSSSYEQYF.